This entry concerns a single T cell receptor (beta chain). Its specificity is not known. This record belongs to a study of shared clonotypes between healthy human individuals. The donors, all of them Caucasian adults, lived in Nashville, Tennessee. Regarding the study as a whole: Depth of sequencing was expected to influence donor clonotype sharing.

Clones were read by immunoSEQ multiplex PCR, and TCRdb kept only the in-frame ones, dropping some. The table includes 2 million to 2.5 million clones, 80% to 95% detected once. The clonotype originates from a man between 18 and 29 years old in good health. Some clones in this sample may be carry-over from other donors' samples. The specimen sequenced was naive CD4+ T cells from PBMCs. Subset reported: CD45RA+ positively selected.

This CDR3 reads CASSLMASNQPQHF. For the CDR3, the DNA is TGTGCCAGCAGTTTAATGGCTAGCAATCAGCCCCAGCATTTT. This chain joins TRBV28 and TRBJ1-5, with unresolved D. This CDR3 region has 14 residues. Trimming removed 2 bases at V and 0 bases at J, with 5 bases between. Germline CDR1 reads MDHEN; CDR2 reads SYDVKM.